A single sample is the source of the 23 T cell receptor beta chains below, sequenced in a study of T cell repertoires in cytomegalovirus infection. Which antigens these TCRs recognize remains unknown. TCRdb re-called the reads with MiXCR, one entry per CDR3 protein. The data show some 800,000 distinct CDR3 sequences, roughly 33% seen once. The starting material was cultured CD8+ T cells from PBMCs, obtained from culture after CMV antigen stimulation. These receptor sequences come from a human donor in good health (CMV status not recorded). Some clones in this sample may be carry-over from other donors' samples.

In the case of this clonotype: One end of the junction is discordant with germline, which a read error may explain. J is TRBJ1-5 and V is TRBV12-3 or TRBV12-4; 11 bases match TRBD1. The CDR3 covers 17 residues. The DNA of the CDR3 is TGTGTCAGCAGTCTGGACAGGGGGCCTGTTTTGGATCAGCCCCAGCATTTT. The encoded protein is CVSSLDRGPVLDQPQHF.

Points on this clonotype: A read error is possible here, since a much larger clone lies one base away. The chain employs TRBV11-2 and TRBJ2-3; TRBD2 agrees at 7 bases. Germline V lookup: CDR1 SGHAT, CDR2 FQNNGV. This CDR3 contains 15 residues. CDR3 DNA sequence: TGTGCCAGCAGCTCACAGGAGACTAGCACAGATATGCAGTATTTT. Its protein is CASSSQETSTDMQYF.

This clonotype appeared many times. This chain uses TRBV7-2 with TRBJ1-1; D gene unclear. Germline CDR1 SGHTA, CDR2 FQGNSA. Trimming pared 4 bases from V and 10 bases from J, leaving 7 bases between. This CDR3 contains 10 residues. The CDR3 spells CASSYDGAFF. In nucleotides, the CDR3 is TGTGCCAGCAGCTACGATGGAGCTTTCTTT. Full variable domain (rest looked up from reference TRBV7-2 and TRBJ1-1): GAGVSQSPSNKVTEKGKDVELRCDPISGHTALYWYRQSLGQGLEFLIYFQGNSAPDKSGLPSDRFSAERTGGSVSTLTIQRTQQEDSAVYLCASSYDGAFFGQGTRLTVV.

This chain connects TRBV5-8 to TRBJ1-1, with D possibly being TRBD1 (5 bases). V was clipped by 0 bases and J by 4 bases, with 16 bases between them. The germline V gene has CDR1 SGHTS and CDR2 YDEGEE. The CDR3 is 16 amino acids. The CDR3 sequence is CASSLARAGPLTEAFF. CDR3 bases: TGTGCCAGCAGCTTGGCCAGGGCAGGGCCACTCACTGAAGCTTTCTTT.

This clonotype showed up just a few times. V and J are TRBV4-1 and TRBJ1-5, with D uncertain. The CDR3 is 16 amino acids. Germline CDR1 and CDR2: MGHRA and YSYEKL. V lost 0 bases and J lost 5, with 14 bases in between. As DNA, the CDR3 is TGCGCCAGCAGCCAAGAACGAATTGGGTCGGATCAGCCCCAGCATTTT. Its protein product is CASSQERIGSDQPQHF.

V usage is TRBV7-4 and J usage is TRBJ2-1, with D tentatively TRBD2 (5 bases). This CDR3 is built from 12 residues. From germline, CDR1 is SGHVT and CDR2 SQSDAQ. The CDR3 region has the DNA TGTGTCATCTTAGTTGAGGGCAATGAGCAGTTCTTC. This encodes CVILVEGNEQFF.

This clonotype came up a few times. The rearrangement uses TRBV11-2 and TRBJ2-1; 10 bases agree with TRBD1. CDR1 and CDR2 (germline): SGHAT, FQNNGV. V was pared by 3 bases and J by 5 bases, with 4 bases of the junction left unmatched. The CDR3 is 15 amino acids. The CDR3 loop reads CASSFRDRGNNEQFF. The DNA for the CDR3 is TGTGCCAGCAGCTTCCGGGACAGGGGTAACAATGAGCAGTTCTTC.

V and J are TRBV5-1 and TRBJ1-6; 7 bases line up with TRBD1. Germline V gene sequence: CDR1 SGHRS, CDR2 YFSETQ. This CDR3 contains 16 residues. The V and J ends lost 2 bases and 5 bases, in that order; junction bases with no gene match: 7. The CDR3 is CASSFTGDPHNSPLHF. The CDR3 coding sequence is TGCGCCAGCAGCTTTACAGGGGACCCCCATAATTCACCCCTCCACTTT.

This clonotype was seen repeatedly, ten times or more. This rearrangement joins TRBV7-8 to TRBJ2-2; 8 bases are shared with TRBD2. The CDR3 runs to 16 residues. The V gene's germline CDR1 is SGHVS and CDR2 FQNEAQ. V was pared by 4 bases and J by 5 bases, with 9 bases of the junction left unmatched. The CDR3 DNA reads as TGTGCCAGCAGCTCCCCGTCGGGGGGGCTGACCGGGGAGCTGTTTTTT. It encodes CASSSPSGGLTGELFF.

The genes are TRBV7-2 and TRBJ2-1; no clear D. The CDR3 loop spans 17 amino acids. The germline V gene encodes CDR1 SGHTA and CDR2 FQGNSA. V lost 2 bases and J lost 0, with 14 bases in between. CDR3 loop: CASSLSDTTRSYNEQFF. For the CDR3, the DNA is TGTGCCAGCAGCTTATCGGATACAACCCGCTCCTACAATGAGCAGTTCTTC.

CDR3 sequence (DNA): TGTGCCAGCAGTAACCTCGGGGTCCCCACAGATACGCAGTATTTT. Protein: CASSNLGVPTDTQYF. The chain has TRBV6-2 or TRBV6-3 and TRBJ2-3, with D tentatively TRBD2 (5 bases). V was cut by 5 bases and J by 2 bases, with 14 bases left in between. Germline-derived CDR1 and CDR2 are MNHEY and SVGEGT. This CDR3 comprises 15 residues.

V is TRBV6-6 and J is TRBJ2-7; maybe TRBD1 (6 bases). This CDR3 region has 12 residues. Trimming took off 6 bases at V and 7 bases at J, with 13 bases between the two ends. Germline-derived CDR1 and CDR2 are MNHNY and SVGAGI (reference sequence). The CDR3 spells CASSSQDREQYV. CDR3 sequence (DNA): TGTGCCAGCAGCAGCCAAGACAGGGAGCAGTACGTC.

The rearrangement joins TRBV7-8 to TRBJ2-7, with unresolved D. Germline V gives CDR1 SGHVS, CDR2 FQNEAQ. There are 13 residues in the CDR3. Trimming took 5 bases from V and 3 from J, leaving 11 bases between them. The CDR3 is CASSAGSIYEQYV. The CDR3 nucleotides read TGTGCCAGCAGCGCCGGCAGCATCTACGAGCAGTACGTC.

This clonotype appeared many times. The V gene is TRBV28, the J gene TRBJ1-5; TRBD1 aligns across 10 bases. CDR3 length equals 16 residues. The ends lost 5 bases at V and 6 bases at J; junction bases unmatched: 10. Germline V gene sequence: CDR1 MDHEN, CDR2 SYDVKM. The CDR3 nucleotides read TGTGCCAGCAGTACCCGGGACAGGGGCCTCGGTCAGCCCCAGCATTTT. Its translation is CASSTRDRGLGQPQHF.

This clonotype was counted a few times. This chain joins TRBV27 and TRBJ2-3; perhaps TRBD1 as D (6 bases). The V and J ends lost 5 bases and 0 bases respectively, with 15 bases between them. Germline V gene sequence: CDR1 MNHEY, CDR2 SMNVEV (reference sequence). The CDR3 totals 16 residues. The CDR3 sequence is CASSPRTAISTDTQYF. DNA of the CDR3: TGTGCCAGCAGTCCGCGGACAGCGATTAGCACAGATACGCAGTATTTT.

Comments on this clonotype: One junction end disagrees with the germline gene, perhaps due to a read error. CDR3 protein: CASSYQEIGQGITPQHF. CDR3 DNA: TGCGCCAGCAGTTACCAGGAAATCGGACAGGGCATCACGCCCCAGCATTTT. This rearrangement joins TRBV6-6 to TRBJ1-5, with 8 bases matching TRBD1. Germline CDR1 is MNHNY and CDR2 is SVGAGI (reference sequence). This CDR3 is 17 amino acids long.

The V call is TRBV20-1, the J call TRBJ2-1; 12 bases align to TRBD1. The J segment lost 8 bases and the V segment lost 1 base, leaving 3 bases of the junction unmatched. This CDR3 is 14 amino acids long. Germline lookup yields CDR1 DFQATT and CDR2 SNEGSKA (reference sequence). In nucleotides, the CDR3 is TGCAGTGCTAGAGGGGACAGGGGGCGAGATGAGCAGTTCTTC. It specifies CSARGDRGRDEQFF.

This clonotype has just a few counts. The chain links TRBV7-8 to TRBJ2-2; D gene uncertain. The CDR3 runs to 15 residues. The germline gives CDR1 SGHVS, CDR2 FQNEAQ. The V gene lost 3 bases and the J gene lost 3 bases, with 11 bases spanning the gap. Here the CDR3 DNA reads TGTGCCAGCAGCTTTGCTGAGCTGGACACCGGGGAGCTGTTTTTT. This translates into CASSFAELDTGELFF.

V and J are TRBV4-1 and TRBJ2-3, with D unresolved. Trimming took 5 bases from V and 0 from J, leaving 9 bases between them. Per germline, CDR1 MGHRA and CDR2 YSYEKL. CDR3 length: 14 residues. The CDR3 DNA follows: TGCGCCAGCAGCGACATCATGAGCACAGATACGCAGTATTTT. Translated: CASSDIMSTDTQYF.

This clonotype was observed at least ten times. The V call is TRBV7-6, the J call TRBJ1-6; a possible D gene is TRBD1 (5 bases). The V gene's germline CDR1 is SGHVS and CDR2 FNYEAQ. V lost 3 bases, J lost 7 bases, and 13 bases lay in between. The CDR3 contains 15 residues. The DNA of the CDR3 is TGTGCCAGCAGCTTGTATACGGGGCTGAATTCACCCCTCCACTTT. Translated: CASSLYTGLNSPLHF.

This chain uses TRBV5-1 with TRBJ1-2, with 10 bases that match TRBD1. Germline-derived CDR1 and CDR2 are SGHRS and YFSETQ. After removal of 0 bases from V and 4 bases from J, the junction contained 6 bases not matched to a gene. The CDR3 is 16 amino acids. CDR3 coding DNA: TGCGCCAGCAGCTTGGAGGGGGGACAGGGGTTCTATGGCTACACCTTC. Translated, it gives CASSLEGGQGFYGYTF.

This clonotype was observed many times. CDR3 DNA sequence: TGTGCCAGCAGCTTAGGGGGCGACAATCAGCCCCAGCATTTT. As protein: CASSLGGDNQPQHF. The rearrangement joins TRBV7-8 to TRBJ1-5; a weak D match, TRBD1 (5 bases). Germline loops: CDR1 SGHVS, CDR2 FQNEAQ. The CDR3 has 14 residues. Trimming removed 1 base at V and 3 bases at J, with 7 bases between.

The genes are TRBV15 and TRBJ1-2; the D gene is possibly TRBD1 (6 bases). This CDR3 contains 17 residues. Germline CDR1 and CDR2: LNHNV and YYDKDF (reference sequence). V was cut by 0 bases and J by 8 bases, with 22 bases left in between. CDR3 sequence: CATSRDRQDQAVGGYTF. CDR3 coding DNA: TGTGCCACCAGCAGAGATCGACAGGACCAAGCAGTGGGGGGCTACACCTTC.